This T cell receptor beta chain was obtained from a study of shared clonotypes between healthy human individuals. The repertoire was sequenced with immunoSEQ multiplex PCR; TCRdb's copy has only in-frame clones and lacks some. This sample has around 1.6 million clones, with 98% found just once. The V segment lost 5 bases and the J segment 5 bases; nucleotides outside the gene matches: 10. The germline gives CDR1 LNHNV, CDR2 YYDKDF (reference sequence). This CDR3 comprises 15 residues. Sequencing used naive CD4+ T cells sorted from blood. As for subset: CD45RA+ positively selected. The clonotype was recovered from a man younger than 45 in good health. The chain joins TRBV15 to TRBJ1-2, with TRBD1 identical over 8 bases. The CDR3 DNA reads TGTGCCACCAGCGCAGCCGGGACAGGATTATATGGCTACACCTTC. This encodes CATSAAGTGLYGYTF.